This T cell receptor (beta chain) was recovered during a study of beta chain features in type 1 diabetes. General study results and limits: All four CD4+ subsets from Type 1 diabetes patients carried moderately but significantly shorter TCRB CDR3s.

Trimming at V came to 4 bases and at J to 6 bases, leaving 5 bases not matched to a gene. Germline-derived CDR1 and CDR2 are SGDLS and YYNGEE. CDR3 length equals 14 residues. Points on this clone: What it recognizes is unknown.

As every portion of the isolated RNA was reverse transcribed, the sequencing read expressed TCRB transcripts. The table came from immunoSEQ multiplex PCR; TCRdb's copy has only in-frame clones and leaves some out. The profile shows about 700,000 clones, roughly an eighth of them singletons. The chain has TRBV9 and TRBJ1-2, with 11 bases aligning to TRBD1. This receptor was identified in a man between 18 and 35 years old with type 1 diabetes. Specimen: naive CD4+ T cells from blood. CDR3 residues: CASSSGQGADGYTF. CDR3 nucleotide sequence: TGTGCCAGCAGCTCTGGACAGGGGGCGGATGGCTACACCTTC.